Sequencing of this T cell receptor beta chain was carried out in a study of beta chain features in type 1 diabetes. As every portion of the isolated RNA was reverse transcribed, the sequencing read expressed TCRB transcripts. Produced via immunoSEQ multiplex PCR; TCRdb's table is partial and in-frame only. The table lists approximately 110,000 clones, 40% of them singletons. The V and J ends lost 4 bases and 6 bases, in that order; junction bases with no gene match: 10. The V gene's germline CDR1 is SGHAT and CDR2 FQNNGV. The CDR3 is 15 residues long. This clone was recorded a few times. The clonotype was recovered from a woman between 18 and 30 years old in good health. The V gene is TRBV11-2, the J gene TRBJ2-3; TRBD1 aligns across 7 bases. What was sequenced was stem cell memory CD4+ T cells from blood. The CDR3 DNA is TGTGCCAGCAGCTCGTACAGGGGTAAAGCTGATACGCAGTATTTT. Its protein is CASSSYRGKADTQYF. The full variable domain, in which reference TRBV11-2 and TRBJ2-3 provide the parts outside the CDR3, is EAGVAQSPRYKIIEKRQSVAFWCNPISGHATLYWYQQILGQGPKLLIQFQNNGVVDDSQLPKDRFSAERLKGVDSTLKIQPAKLEDSAVYLCASSSYRGKADTQYFGPGTRLTVL.